Each of the 24 T cell receptor beta chains below was sequenced from the same sample in a study of cytomegalovirus exposure and HLA in healthy donors. The PCR ran on 60 Vbeta and 13 Jbeta primers. Profiling relied on immunoSEQ multiplex PCR, and the TCRdb table lists in-frame clones only, not all of them. The sample contains around 200,000 clones, approximately 84% of which appear only once. Sequencing used PBMCs. The source is a woman between 40 and 50 years old in good health and CMV-seronegative.

The chain couples TRBV30 to TRBJ2-1; 9 nucleotides align to TRBD1. The ends lost 3 bases at V and 10 bases at J; junction bases unmatched: 10. This CDR3 comprises 14 residues. CDR1 is GTSNPN and CDR2 is SVGIG in the germline V gene (reference sequence). CDR3 amino acids: CAWSRDRAPREQFF. The CDR3 DNA reads TGTGCCTGGAGCCGGGACAGGGCCCCACGGGAGCAGTTCTTC.

V is TRBV5-4 and J is TRBJ2-1, with 8 bases identical to TRBD2. CDR1 SGHNT and CDR2 YYREEE come from the germline V gene (reference sequence). V gave up 0 bases and J gave up 7 bases; unmatched junction bases: 9. This CDR3 has 16 amino acids. The CDR3 is CASSLERGGIANEQFF. The DNA of the CDR3 is TGTGCCAGCAGCTTGGAACGGGGGGGCATAGCGAATGAGCAGTTCTTC.

This rearrangement joins TRBV10-3 to TRBJ2-1; D not resolved. Germline CDR1 reads ENHRY; CDR2 reads SYGVKD. The CDR3 runs to 14 residues. Trimming shortened V by 2 bases and J by 4 bases, and 9 bases separated the two germline ends. CDR3 in amino acids: CAISEETPYNEQFF. The DNA for the CDR3 is TGTGCCATCAGTGAGGAGACACCGTACAATGAGCAGTTCTTC.

The chain recombines TRBV7-9 with TRBJ1-2, with D possibly matching TRBD1 (6 bases). This CDR3 spans 14 amino acids. Per germline, CDR1 SEHNR and CDR2 FQNEAQ (reference sequence). V lost 8 bases to trimming and J lost 7 bases, with 20 bases between them. This chain's CDR3 is CASGISQGRRGYTF. The CDR3, as DNA: TGTGCCAGCGGGATCTCACAGGGAAGACGTGGCTACACCTTC. Full variable domain (remainder filled in from reference TRBV7-9 and TRBJ1-2): DTGVSQNPRHKITKRGQNVTFRCDPISEHNRLYWYRQTLGQGPEFLTYFQNEAQLEKSRLLSDRFSAERPKGSFSTLEIQRTEQGDSAMYLCASGISQGRRGYTFGSGTRLTVV.

This chain connects TRBV7-2 to TRBJ2-3; 8 positions match TRBD1. The CDR3 runs to 14 residues. The germline CDR1 and CDR2 sequences are SGHTA and FQGNSA. Trimming at V came to 5 bases and at J to 0 bases, leaving 1 base not matched to a gene. The CDR3 DNA reads TGTGCCAGCAGCGGGACAGGAAGCACAGATACGCAGTATTTT. It codes for CASSGTGSTDTQYF.

The chain recombines TRBV7-2 with TRBJ2-2; 9 bases line up with TRBD2. CDR3 length: 18 residues. Trimming cost V 5 bases and J 4 bases; bases outside gene matches: 14. Germline CDR1 reads SGHTA; CDR2 reads FQGNSA. CDR3 nucleotide sequence: TGTGCCAGCAGCCCAAGAGGAGGAGCGGGGGGAAGCACCGGGGAGCTGTTTTTT. It translates to CASSPRGGAGGSTGELFF.

This clone was seen once. The CDR3 DNA reads as TGTGCCAGCAGCCGATACAGGGATGAAAAACTGTTTTTT. It codes for CASSRYRDEKLFF. The chain uses TRBV7-2 and TRBJ1-4, with D tentatively TRBD1 (6 bases). The CDR3 length is 13 residues. The ends were cut back, 5 bases at V and 6 bases at J, with 10 bases in the middle. Germline V gene data show CDR1 as SGHTA and CDR2 as FQGNSA.

This clone has only one observation. The genes are TRBV7-2 and TRBJ2-7; TRBD2 matches 12 bases. Germline V gene sequence: CDR1 SGHTA, CDR2 FQGNSA. The junction had 14 bases not matched to a gene; V was cut back by 1 base and J by 4 bases. The CDR3 is 19 residues long. The CDR3 nucleotides read TGTGCCAGCAGCTTAGGTTGGACTAGCGGGACGCCCTTATGGTACGAGCAGTACTTC. Translation gives CASSLGWTSGTPLWYEQYF.

A word on this clone: The sample contains more than one DNA sequence encoding this CDR3. The chain links TRBV29-1 to TRBJ2-7; 7 positions match TRBD2. The ends lost 6 bases at V and 4 bases at J; junction bases unmatched: 3. The CDR3 length is 11 residues. Germline-derived CDR1 and CDR2 are SQVTM and ANQGSEA. As DNA, the CDR3 is TGCAGCGTGGGGGGGTCTTACGAGCAGTACTTC. Translation: CSVGGSYEQYF.

This clone has more than one count but fewer than ten. V is TRBV5-6 and J is TRBJ2-2, with TRBD2 as a possible D gene (5 bases). The CDR3 runs to 18 residues. Deletions cut 0 bases from V and 5 bases from J, with 20 bases between. The V gene's germline CDR1 is SGHDT and CDR2 YYEEEE. CDR3 sequence: CASSLGIRRVAHTGELFF. CDR3 DNA: TGTGCCAGCAGCTTGGGAATTAGGCGAGTAGCGCATACCGGGGAGCTGTTTTTT.

The chain has TRBV19 and TRBJ2-3, with TRBD1 matching over 9 bases. V trimming: 6 bases; J trimming: 4 bases; junction bases outside the gene matches: 14. The germline V gene encodes CDR1 LNHDA and CDR2 SQIVND (reference sequence). CDR3 length: 17 residues. The CDR3 here is CASRPGTGIGYADTQYF. Written as DNA, the CDR3 is TGTGCCAGTAGACCCGGGACAGGGATAGGGTATGCAGATACGCAGTATTTT.

The chain joins TRBV9 to TRBJ2-1; 16 positions match TRBD2. The trim removed 4 bases at V and 4 bases at J, leaving 11 bases unmatched. Germline-derived CDR1 and CDR2 are SGDLS and YYNGEE. This CDR3 region has 19 residues. The CDR3 DNA reads TGTGCCAGCAGCCGCGGGGTAGGGACTAGCGGGGGGGATTACAATGAGCAGTTCTTC. Protein: CASSRGVGTSGGDYNEQFF.

The rearrangement uses TRBV30 and TRBJ2-5; TRBD2 agrees at 8 bases. This CDR3 comprises 13 residues. V was clipped by 3 bases and J by 7 bases; unmatched bases: 7. Per the germline V gene, CDR1 is GTSNPN and CDR2 is SVGIG (reference sequence). This CDR3 reads CAWREGLAGTQYF. The CDR3 DNA is TGTGCCTGGAGAGAAGGACTAGCCGGGACCCAGTACTTC.

Details on this clone: The sample has other DNA sequences that encode this CDR3 too. This chain joins TRBV9 and TRBJ2-7, with TRBD1 identical over 9 bases. V lost 2 bases, J lost 2 bases, and 2 bases stayed unmatched. Germline CDR1 SGDLS, CDR2 YYNGEE. The CDR3 has 14 residues. CDR3 nucleotides: TGTGCCAGCAGCGTGGGACAGGGAGCCTACGAGCAGTACTTC. Amino acids: CASSVGQGAYEQYF.

V is TRBV7-9 and J is TRBJ1-1; D unresolved. V dropped 3 bases and J dropped 1 base, with 9 bases sitting between them. The CDR3 contains 14 residues. Germline V CDR1 and CDR2: SEHNR, FQNEAQ (reference sequence). The CDR3 protein is CASSFAGGNTEAFF. CDR3 sequence (DNA): TGTGCCAGCAGCTTCGCCGGTGGGAACACTGAAGCTTTCTTT.

CDR3 sequence: CASSLAEQGLTEAFF. The CDR3 DNA sequence: TGTGCCAGCAGCTTAGCGGAACAGGGTTTAACTGAAGCTTTCTTT. The V call is TRBV7-6, the J call TRBJ1-1; the D gene is possibly TRBD1 (6 bases). This CDR3 has 15 amino acids. Germline assignment: CDR1 SGHVS and CDR2 FNYEAQ. V was trimmed by 0 bases and J by 5 bases, leaving 13 bases between them. Complete variable domain (other parts from reference TRBV7-6 and TRBJ1-1): GAGVSQSPRYKVTKRGQDVALRCDPISGHVSLYWYRQALGQGPEFLTYFNYEAQQDKSGLPNDRFSAERPEGSISTLTIQRTEQRDSAMYRCASSLAEQGLTEAFFGQGTRLTVV.

This clone showed up just a few times. This chain connects TRBV18 to TRBJ2-6, with a tentative D call TRBD1 (6 bases). Germline CDR1 is KGHSH and CDR2 is LQKENI. This CDR3 contains 15 residues. Trimming took 4 bases from V and 4 from J, leaving 11 bases between them. The CDR3 DNA is TGTGCCAGCTCACTGACAGGTTCCGGGGCCAACGTCCTGACTTTC. Residues: CASSLTGSGANVLTF.

This clone was recorded once. This rearrangement joins TRBV5-4 to TRBJ2-2; D is perhaps TRBD1 (6 bases). This CDR3 is built from 16 residues. V lost 3 bases and J lost 0, with 12 bases in between. From germline, CDR1 is SGHNT and CDR2 YYREEE (reference sequence). CDR3 loop: CASSYSRTANTGELFF. In DNA form, the CDR3 reads TGTGCCAGCAGCTACAGCCGGACAGCGAACACCGGGGAGCTGTTTTTT. Combining the CDR3 with reference TRBV5-4 and TRBJ2-2 gives the whole variable domain ETGVTQSPTHLIKTRGQQVTLRCSSQSGHNTVSWYQQALGQGPQFIFQYYREEENGRGNFPPRFSGLQFPNYSSELNVNALELDDSALYLCASSYSRTANTGELFFGEGSRLTVL.

J is TRBJ1-6 and V is TRBV5-1; tentative D call: TRBD1 (5 bases). This CDR3 has 16 residues. V lost 4 bases to trimming and J lost 7 bases, with 18 bases between them. CDR1 SGHRS and CDR2 YFSETQ come from the germline V gene. The CDR3 DNA is TGCGCCAGCAGCCCCCCCGAGGAGGGGCAAAATTCACCCCTCCACTTT. It codes for CASSPPEEGQNSPLHF.

This chain connects TRBV6-6 to TRBJ2-3; D not certain. Germline lookup yields CDR1 MNHNY and CDR2 SVGAGI (reference sequence). This CDR3 comprises 15 residues. V dropped 9 bases and J dropped 0 bases, with 16 bases sitting between them. CDR3 DNA sequence: TGTGCCAGTTCCCCGACTGGGTCCAGCACAGATACGCAGTATTTT. Its protein is CASSPTGSSTDTQYF.

The rearrangement joins TRBV5-1 to TRBJ2-1; 10 positions match TRBD2. After removal of 0 bases from V and 6 bases from J, the junction contained 6 bases not matched to a gene. This CDR3 contains 16 residues. Germline V gives CDR1 SGHRS, CDR2 YFSETQ. The CDR3 is CASSLGASGGFNEQFF. DNA for the CDR3: TGCGCCAGCAGCTTGGGGGCTAGCGGGGGATTCAATGAGCAGTTCTTC.

The chain carries TRBV15 and TRBJ1-4, with 8 bases identical to TRBD1. V was clipped by 1 base and J by 2 bases; unmatched bases: 0. The CDR3 extends over 15 amino acids. Germline V gene lookup returns CDR1 LNHNV and CDR2 YYDKDF (reference sequence). For the CDR3, the DNA is TGTGCCACCAGCAGAGGACAGGGGACTAATGAAAAACTGTTTTTT. It is translated as CATSRGQGTNEKLFF.

The V gene is TRBV19, the J gene TRBJ1-3; no clear D gene. The CDR3 runs 14 residues. Trimming took off 5 bases at V and 4 bases at J, with 12 bases between the two ends. The germline gives CDR1 LNHDA, CDR2 SQIVND (reference sequence). This chain's CDR3 is CASSLRGPGNTIYF. The CDR3 nucleotides are TGTGCCAGTAGTTTGAGAGGGCCCGGAAACACCATATATTTT.

The chain links TRBV7-3 to TRBJ2-3; 11 nucleotides agree with TRBD2. Losses at the gene ends were 5 bases for V and 2 bases for J; bases not matched to a gene: 6. Germline lookup yields CDR1 SGHTA and CDR2 FQGTGA. This CDR3 region has 16 residues. DNA of the CDR3: TGTGCCAGCAGCCACCTAGCGGGGGGCGACACAGATACGCAGTATTTT. Translation gives CASSHLAGGDTDTQYF.